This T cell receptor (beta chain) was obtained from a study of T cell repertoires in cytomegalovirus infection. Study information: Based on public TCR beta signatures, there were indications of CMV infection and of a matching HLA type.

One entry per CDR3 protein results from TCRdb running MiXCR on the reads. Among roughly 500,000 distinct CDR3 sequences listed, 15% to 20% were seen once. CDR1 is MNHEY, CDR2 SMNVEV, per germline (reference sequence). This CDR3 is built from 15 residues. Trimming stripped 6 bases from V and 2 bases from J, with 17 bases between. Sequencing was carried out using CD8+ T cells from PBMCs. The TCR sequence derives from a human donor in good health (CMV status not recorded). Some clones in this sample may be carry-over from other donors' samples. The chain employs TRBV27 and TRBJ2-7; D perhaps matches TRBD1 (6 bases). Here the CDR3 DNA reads TGTGCCAGCAGGACCGATACAGGGAAGGCCTACGAGCAGTACTTC. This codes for CASRTDTGKAYEQYF.